What follows is one T cell receptor (beta chain) and its context. The antigen remains unidentified. The sample comes from a study of Ad26.COV2.S vaccination and SARS-CoV-2 variants. Study as a whole: The COV1001 Ad26.COV2.S trial arm included the donor.

Produced via immunoSEQ multiplex PCR; TCRdb's table is partial and in-frame only. This table has roughly 320,000 clones, roughly 84% appearing once. Regarding the study as a whole: Post-vaccination spike-specific CD8+ and CD4+ T cell responses reportedly had substantial breadth.

The V and J ends lost 2 bases and 8 bases respectively, with 9 bases between them. Germline V gene sequence: CDR1 LGHNA, CDR2 YNFKEQ. The CDR3 covers 12 residues. Treatment defined: 15 to 20 received Ad26.COV2.S at low or high dose, single or two shots; roughly five received placebo; per-sample allocation not given. It was on day 63 after the first vaccine or placebo injection that samples were taken. The chain combines TRBV4-2 with TRBJ1-2; maybe TRBD1 (6 bases). This receptor was taken from a person between 18 and 65 years old who received the Ad26.COV2.S COVID-19 vaccine or a placebo. Material: peripheral blood, obtained in a trial of Ad26.COV2.S vaccine versus placebo. CDR3: CASSQRGGGYTF. In DNA form, the CDR3 reads TGTGCCAGCAGCCAAAGGGGGGGCGGCTACACCTTC.